Below, 5 T cell receptor beta chains from the same sample are listed, as sequenced in a study of Graves' ophthalmopathy and Graves' hyperthyroidism. Amplification targeted the TCR beta CDR3 regions, with RNA transcripts as the source material. First-round RT-PCR used HTBI primers; second-round multiplex PCR followed. TCRdb passed the multiplex PCR reads through MiXCR, listing each CDR3 protein once. The sample includes 150,000 to 200,000 distinct CDR3 sequences, less than 45% seen only once; the top ten take roughly 5.2%. The sequenced sample was peripheral blood. The receptors were gathered from a woman between 40 and 50 years old with Graves' ophthalmopathy.

This clonotype was seen ten or more times. The CDR3 region has the DNA TGTGCCAGCAGCGTAGCGGGGGGGGGGAACACCGGGGAGCTGTTTTTT. Translation gives CASSVAGGGNTGELFF. The rearrangement links TRBV9 to TRBJ2-2; the match to TRBD2 covers 8 bases. The CDR3 sequence is 16 residues long. Germline CDR1 is SGDLS and CDR2 is YYNGEE. Trimming took 0 bases from V and 1 from J; bases not matched to a gene: 2.

This clonotype was recorded at least ten times. The chain links TRBV11-1 to TRBJ1-3, with 9 bases lining up with TRBD1. J lost 4 bases, V lost 4 bases, and 11 bases had no gene match. The CDR3 covers 17 residues. CDR1 is SGHAT and CDR2 is FQDESV in the germline V gene (reference sequence). The CDR3 protein is CASSSFGAGTGGNTIYF. CDR3 nucleotides: TGTGCCAGCAGCTCCTTCGGTGCCGGGACAGGGGGAAACACCATATATTTT.

This clonotype was counted at least ten times. This rearrangement joins TRBV10-3 to TRBJ2-7; 8 bases line up with TRBD1. The CDR3 spans 15 residues. Per germline, CDR1 ENHRY and CDR2 SYGVKD. V was pared by 2 bases and J by 0 bases, with 3 bases of the junction left unmatched. CDR3 nucleotide sequence: TGTGCCATCAGTGAGAGGACAGGGAGCTCCTACGAGCAGTACTTC. Translating gives CAISERTGSSYEQYF.

The rearrangement joins TRBV14 to TRBJ1-1; 10 bases map to TRBD1. Looked up from germline, CDR1 is SGHDN and CDR2 is FVKESK. Losses at the gene ends were 4 bases for V and 6 bases for J; bases not matched to a gene: 8. The CDR3 sequence is 15 residues long. CDR3 loop: CASSPWTGGTAEAFF. CDR3 bases: TGTGCCAGCAGCCCGTGGACAGGGGGTACAGCTGAAGCTTTCTTT. Full variable domain (remainder filled in from reference TRBV14 and TRBJ1-1): EAGVTQFPSHSVIEKGQTVTLRCDPISGHDNLYWYRRVMGKEIKFLLHFVKESKQDESGMPNNRFLAERTGGTYSTLKVQPAELEDSGVYFCASSPWTGGTAEAFFGQGTRLTVV.

This clonotype came up a few times. The chain employs TRBV6-2 or TRBV6-3 and TRBJ2-7; no definite D call. This CDR3 is 14 amino acids long. Trimming removed 0 bases at V and 0 bases at J, with 6 bases between. From germline, CDR1 is MNHEY and CDR2 SVGEGT. The CDR3 region is CASSYSQSSYEQYF. The CDR3, as DNA: TGTGCCAGCAGTTACTCACAGAGCTCCTACGAGCAGTACTTC.